What follows describes a single T cell receptor beta chain. Its antigen is still unknown. The data were taken from a study of OX40 agonist ivuxolimab in advanced cancers. Study as a whole: An anti-OX40 (CD134) antibody with agonistic activity, ivuxolimab, was administered to patients. Study results and limitations: CD4+ T cells averaged fewer expanded clones than CD8+ T cells.

Generated by immunoSEQ multiplex PCR, the TCRdb table keeps only in-frame clones and is missing some. The table shows 25,000 to 35,000 clones, with more than 75% occurring only once. The specimen comprised CD4+ or CD8+ T cells sorted from blood, sampled in a trial of the OX40 agonist ivuxolimab. The receptor's source is an adult with an advanced solid tumor such as melanoma, head and neck, liver or kidney cancer.

The CDR3 sequence: CSVETSGSEQYF. For the CDR3, the DNA is TGCAGCGTTGAGACTAGCGGGAGCGAGCAGTACTTC. The chain has TRBV29-1 and TRBJ2-7; TRBD2 agrees at 12 bases. Germline CDR1 and CDR2: SQVTM and ANQGSEA. The CDR3 runs 12 residues. Trimming removed 3 bases from V and 6 bases from J; junction bases left unmatched: 0.